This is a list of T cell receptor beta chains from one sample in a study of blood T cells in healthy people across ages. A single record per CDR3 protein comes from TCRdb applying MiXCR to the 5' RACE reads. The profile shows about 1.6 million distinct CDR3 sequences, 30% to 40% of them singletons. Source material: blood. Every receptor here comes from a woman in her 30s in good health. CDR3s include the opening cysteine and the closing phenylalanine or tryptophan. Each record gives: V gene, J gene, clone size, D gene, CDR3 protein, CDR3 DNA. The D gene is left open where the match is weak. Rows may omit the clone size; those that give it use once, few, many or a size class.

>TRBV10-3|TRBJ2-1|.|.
CAISTPGGTYNEQFF
TGTGCCATCAGTACCCCCGGGGGAACCTACAATGAGCAGTTCTTC
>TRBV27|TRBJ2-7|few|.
CASGILGNEQYF
TGTGCCAGCGGAATTTTGGGAAATGAGCAGTACTTC
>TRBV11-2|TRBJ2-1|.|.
CASSVGPKRQYNEQFF
TGTGCCAGCAGCGTAGGCCCCAAGCGGCAGTACAATGAGCAGTTCTTC
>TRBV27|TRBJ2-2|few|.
CASSPSGTGGELFF
TGTGCCAGCAGTCCATCCGGGACTGGTGGGGAGCTGTTTTTT
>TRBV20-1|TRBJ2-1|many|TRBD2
CSARRRGSSYNEQFF
TGCAGTGCTCGGAGGCGGGGGAGCTCCTACAATGAGCAGTTCTTC
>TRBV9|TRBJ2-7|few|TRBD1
CASSVRDSETYEQYF
TGTGCCAGCAGCGTCCGGGACAGTGAAACCTACGAGCAGTACTTC
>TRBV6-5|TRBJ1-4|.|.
CASSYETGLRRELFF
TGTGCCAGCAGTTACGAAACAGGACTAAGGAGGGAACTGTTTTTT
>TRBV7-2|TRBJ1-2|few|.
CASSLGGTLRGGYTF
TGTGCCAGCAGCTTAGGTGGGACCCTACGAGGAGGCTACACCTTC
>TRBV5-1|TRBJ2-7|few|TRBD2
CASRRGGEVGNEQYF
TGCGCCAGCAGACGGGGAGGGGAGGTCGGGAACGAGCAGTACTTC
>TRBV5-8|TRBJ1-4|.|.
CASSLVQGNEKLFF
TGTGCCAGCAGCTTGGTCCAGGGTAATGAAAAACTGTTTTTT
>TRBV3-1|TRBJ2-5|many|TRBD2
CASSQGTAGLEETQYF
TGTGCCAGCAGCCAAGGTACAGCGGGGCTTGAAGAGACCCAGTACTTC
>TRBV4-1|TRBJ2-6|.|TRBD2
CASSQVRLAGALGGANVLTF
TGCGCCAGCAGCCAGGTGAGGCTAGCGGGAGCCCTGGGTGGGGCCAACGTCCTGACTTTC
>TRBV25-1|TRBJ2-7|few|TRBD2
CASSDKSGGNSYEQYF
TGTGCCAGCAGTGATAAAAGCGGGGGCAACTCCTACGAGCAGTACTTC
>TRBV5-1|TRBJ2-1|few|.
CASSSHETASSYNEQFF
TGCGCCAGCAGCTCGCATGAGACGGCGAGCTCCTACAATGAGCAGTTCTTC
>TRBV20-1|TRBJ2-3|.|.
CSAGSGVTDTQYF
TGCAGTGCTGGTTCAGGGGTTACAGATACGCAGTATTTT
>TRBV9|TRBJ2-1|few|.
CASSVEGLLLNEQFF
TGTGCCAGCAGCGTAGAGGGACTTCTCCTCAATGAGCAGTTCTTC
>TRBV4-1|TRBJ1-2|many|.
CASSQLYTQPSYGYTF
TGCGCCAGCAGCCAACTTTACACGCAACCGTCCTATGGCTACACCTTC
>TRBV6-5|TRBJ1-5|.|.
CASSRGPFGQPQHF
TGTGCCAGCAGCAGAGGACCCTTCGGGCAGCCCCAGCATTTT
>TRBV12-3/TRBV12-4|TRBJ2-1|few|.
CASRLSGQNEQFF
.
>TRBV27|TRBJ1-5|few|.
CASSRTGPRRPQHF
TGTGCCAGCAGCCGAACAGGGCCGAGGCGGCCCCAGCATTTT
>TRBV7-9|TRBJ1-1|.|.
CASSPPTPERTEAFF
TGTGCCAGCAGCCCCCCGACACCTGAGAGGACTGAAGCTTTCTTT
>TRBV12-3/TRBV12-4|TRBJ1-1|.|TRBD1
CANISGDRGTEAFF
TGTGCCAACATTAGTGGGGACAGGGGCACTGAAGCTTTCTTT
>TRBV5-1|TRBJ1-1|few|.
CASSQSLYRDTEAFF
TGCGCCAGCAGCCAATCTTTGTACAGGGACACTGAAGCTTTCTTT
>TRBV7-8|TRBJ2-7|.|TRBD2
CASSLVGGFSGSSYEQYF
TGTGCCAGCAGCTTGGTGGGGGGCTTTAGCGGGAGCTCCTACGAGCAGTACTTC
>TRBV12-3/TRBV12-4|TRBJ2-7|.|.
CASSPPRRGCDEQYF
TGTGCCAGCAGCCCCCCCAGGCGAGGGTGCGACGAGCAGTACTTC
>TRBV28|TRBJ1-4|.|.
CASSLLRQSNEKLFF
TGTGCCAGCAGTTTATTGCGACAGAGTAATGAAAAACTGTTTTTT
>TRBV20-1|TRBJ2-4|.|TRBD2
CSASHKGLAWKNIQYF
TGCAGTGCCAGCCATAAGGGACTAGCGTGGAAAAACATTCAGTACTTC
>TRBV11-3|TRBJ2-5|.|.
CTSSSGVVSETQYF
TGTACCAGCAGCTCTGGGGTAGTATCAGAGACCCAGTACTTC
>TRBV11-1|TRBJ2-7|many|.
CASSLDIGSYEQYF
TGTGCCAGCAGCTTGGACATTGGCTCCTACGAGCAGTACTTC
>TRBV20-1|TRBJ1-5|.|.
CSARRVDQSQHF
TGCAGTGCCAGGAGGGTGGATCAGTCCCAGCATTTT
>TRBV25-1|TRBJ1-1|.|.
CASSPNGRTEAFF
TGTGCCAGCAGTCCCAACGGGCGCACTGAGGCTTTCTTT
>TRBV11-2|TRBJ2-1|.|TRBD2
CASSPRLSGGNNEQFF
TGTGCCAGCAGCCCGCGTTTGAGCGGGGGAAACAATGAGCAGTTCTTC
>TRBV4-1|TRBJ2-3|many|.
CASRPDGLTTDTQYF
TGCGCCAGCAGACCCGACGGTTTGACGACAGATACGCAGTATTTT
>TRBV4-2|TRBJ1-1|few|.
CASSQEEQPHTEAFF
TGTGCCAGCAGCCAAGAGGAACAACCTCACACTGAAGCTTTCTTT
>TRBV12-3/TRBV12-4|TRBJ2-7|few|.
CASSLGQVGYEQYF
TGTGCCAGCAGTTTAGGGCAAGTTGGCTACGAGCAGTACTTC
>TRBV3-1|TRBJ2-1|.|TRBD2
CASSQVTSGSLYNKQFF
TGTGCCAGCAGCCAGGTAACTAGCGGGAGTTTGTACAATAAGCAGTTCTTC
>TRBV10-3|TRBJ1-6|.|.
CAISESAGSPRHF
TGTGCCATCAGTGAGTCAGCGGGTTCACCCCGCCACTTT
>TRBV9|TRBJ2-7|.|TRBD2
CASSVSGRTYEQYF
TGTGCCAGCAGCGTAAGCGGGAGAACCTACGAGCAGTACTTC
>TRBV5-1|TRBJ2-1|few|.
CASSSLSSKRTNEQFF
TGCGCCAGCAGCTCCCTCTCTAGTAAGAGGACCAATGAGCAGTTCTTC
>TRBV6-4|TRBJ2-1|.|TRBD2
CASSPGTSGRQKQFF
TGTGCCAGCAGCCCAGGGACTAGCGGGAGACAAAAGCAGTTCTTC
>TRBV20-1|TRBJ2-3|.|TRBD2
CSAQGLAGSIDTQYF
TGCAGTGCACAGGGACTAGCGGGGAGCATAGATACGCAGTATTTT
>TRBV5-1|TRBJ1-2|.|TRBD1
CASSSQTGLNGYTF
TGCGCCAGCAGCTCACAGACAGGGCTTAATGGCTACACCTTC
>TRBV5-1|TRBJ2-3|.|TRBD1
CASRLDRGLDTQYF
TGCGCCAGCAGGTTGGACAGGGGTTTGGATACGCAGTATTTT
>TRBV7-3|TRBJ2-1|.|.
CASSPRDLPEQFF
TGTGCCAGCAGCCCTCGGGACCTTCCTGAGCAGTTCTTC
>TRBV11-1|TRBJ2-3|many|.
CASSLVPGTGFEDTQYF
TGTGCCAGCAGCTTAGTCCCTGGGACGGGGTTTGAAGATACGCAGTATTTT
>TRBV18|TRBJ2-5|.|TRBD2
CASASPGLARETQYF
TGTGCCAGCGCGTCACCGGGACTAGCGCGAGAGACCCAGTACTTC
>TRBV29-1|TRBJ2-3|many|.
CSVARGPGDTQYF
TGCAGCGTCGCCAGGGGCCCGGGGGATACGCAGTATTTT
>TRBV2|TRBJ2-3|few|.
CASSIAVATDTQYF
TGTGCCAGCAGTATAGCGGTGGCCACAGATACGCAGTATTTT
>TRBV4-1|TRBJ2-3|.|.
CASSQVGSITGTQYF
TGCGCCAGCAGCCAAGTAGGCAGTATCACAGGTACGCAGTATTTT
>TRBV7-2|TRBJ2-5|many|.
CASSLSTYQETQYF
TGTGCCAGCAGCCTAAGCACGTACCAAGAGACCCAGTACTTC
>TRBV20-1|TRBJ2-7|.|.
CSAIPRNPYEQYF
TGCAGTGCCATACCTCGGAATCCCTACGAGCAGTACTTC
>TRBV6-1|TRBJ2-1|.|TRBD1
CASSETIQTGGNYNEQFF
TGTGCCAGCAGTGAGACCATCCAGACAGGGGGAAACTACAATGAGCAGTTCTTC
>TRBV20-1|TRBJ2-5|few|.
CSVPGSGGETQYF
TGCAGTGTCCCCGGCAGCGGCGGGGAGACCCAGTACTTC
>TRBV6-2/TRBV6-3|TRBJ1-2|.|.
CASSMAQDSGYTF
TGTGCCAGCAGTATGGCCCAGGACAGTGGCTACACCTTC